A single sample gave rise to the 10 T cell receptor beta chains below, sequenced in a study of cytomegalovirus exposure and HLA in healthy donors. A multiplex PCR was run with 60 Vbeta primers and 13 Jbeta primers. Here immunoSEQ multiplex PCR was the method, and the copy in TCRdb shows in-frame clones only, minus some. The table lists over 150,000 clones, 75% to 90% of them singletons. Sequencing input: PBMCs. The receptors here all came from a boy younger than 18 in good health and CMV-seronegative.

The rearrangement links TRBV11-3 to TRBJ2-1; no definite D call. The germline V gene encodes CDR1 SGHNT and CDR2 YENEEA. The V end was cut by 4 bases, the J end by 6 bases, with 10 bases between. The CDR3 runs to 13 residues. DNA for the CDR3: TGTGCCAGCAGCTCGTTACAGCCCAATGAGCAGTTCTTC. Protein: CASSSLQPNEQFF.

The rearrangement uses TRBV30 and TRBJ2-5, with 7 bases identical to TRBD1. Trimming took 5 bases from V and 3 from J; bases not matched to a gene: 6. The CDR3 spans 13 residues. Germline lookup yields CDR1 GTSNPN and CDR2 SVGIG (reference sequence). The CDR3 nucleotides are TGTGCCTGGCTCGACAGGGTAAAAGAGACCCAGTACTTC. Its protein product is CAWLDRVKETQYF.

The rearrangement links TRBV19 to TRBJ2-7, with D uncertain. The CDR3 consists of 11 residues. The V gene lost 5 bases and the J gene lost 6 bases, with 8 bases spanning the gap. CDR1 and CDR2 (germline): LNHDA, SQIVND (reference sequence). The CDR3 nucleotides read TGTGCCAGTAGTTACGGCGGCGAGCAGTACTTC. Protein product: CASSYGGEQYF.

V and J are TRBV14 and TRBJ1-1; a weak D match, TRBD1 (5 bases). The CDR3 is 14 residues long. Germline V CDR1 and CDR2: SGHDN, FVKESK. V lost 5 bases and J lost 4, with 14 bases in between. CDR3 sequence reads: CASSKINRFTEAFF. The CDR3 bases are TGTGCCAGCAGCAAGATAAACAGGTTCACTGAAGCTTTCTTT.

In the case of this clone: One end of the junction varies from germline; a read error may be responsible. The DNA of the CDR3 is TGTTCCAGCCAGGGGAACACTGAAGCTTTCTTT. Protein sequence: CSSQGNTEAFF. The genes are TRBV7-9 and TRBJ1-1, with TRBD1 as a possible D gene (5 bases). Germline CDR1 and CDR2: SEHNR and FQNEAQ (reference sequence). The CDR3 runs to 11 residues. The variable domain in full, with the rest retrieved from reference TRBV7-9 and TRBJ1-1, is DTGVSQNPRHKITKRGQNVTFRCDPISEHNRLYWYRQTLGQGPEFLTYFQNEAQLEKSRLLSDRFSAERPKGSFSTLEIQRTEQGDSAMYLCSSQGNTEAFFGQGTRLTVV.

This chain joins TRBV11-2 and TRBJ2-7; tentative D call: TRBD1 (6 bases). Per the germline V gene, CDR1 is SGHAT and CDR2 is FQNNGV. CDR3 size: 13 residues. The V end was cut by 6 bases, the J end by 4 bases, with 13 bases between. CDR3 sequence reads: CASSRMDSYEQYF. CDR3 nucleotide sequence: TGTGCCAGCAGTCGAATGGACAGTTACGAGCAGTACTTC.

The chain is built from TRBV7-3 and TRBJ2-3; maybe TRBD2 (7 bases). Germline lookup yields CDR1 SGHTA and CDR2 FQGTGA. This CDR3 has 13 residues. Deletions cut 8 bases from V and 3 bases from J, with 12 bases between. The CDR3 region has the DNA TGTGCCAGCGGCGGGGGCAGGACAGATACGCAGTATTTT. It codes for CASGGGRTDTQYF.

The chain links TRBV19 to TRBJ2-5, with D possibly being TRBD2 (5 bases). Trimming stripped 3 bases from V and 5 bases from J, with 16 bases between. CDR3 length equals 15 residues. CDR1 LNHDA and CDR2 SQIVND come from the germline V gene (reference sequence). The CDR3 sequence is CASSMVRAGWETQYF. The CDR3 coding sequence is TGTGCCAGTAGTATGGTGCGGGCTGGGTGGGAGACCCAGTACTTC.

V usage is TRBV19 and J usage is TRBJ1-3; 9 bases are shared with TRBD1. V lost 4 bases, J lost 2 bases, and 3 bases stayed unmatched. This CDR3 region has 15 residues. Germline lookup yields CDR1 LNHDA and CDR2 SQIVND (reference sequence). Here the CDR3 DNA reads TGTGCCAGTAGTACCACAGGGGGCACTGGAAACACCATATATTTT. It codes for CASSTTGGTGNTIYF.

The chain joins TRBV18 to TRBJ1-1; possible D gene TRBD1, 5 bases. Germline-derived CDR1 and CDR2 are KGHSH and LQKENI. The ends were cut back, 0 bases at V and 4 bases at J, with 9 bases in the middle. CDR3 size: 14 residues. CDR3 DNA sequence: TGTGCCAGCTCACCACCCGGGGGGGGCACTGAAGCTTTCTTT. Protein: CASSPPGGGTEAFF.